The 7 T cell receptor beta chains listed next were all sequenced from one sample in a study of blood T cell repertoires in COVID-19. Sequenced by immunoSEQ multiplex PCR; TCRdb stores in-frame clones only, minus some. The sample holds roughly 200,000 clones; approximately 90% are singletons and the top ten take approximately 10%. The sequencing sample was made of PBMCs or T cells enriched from blood (not recorded which). These receptor sequences come from a man between 18 and 29 years old with acute COVID-19.

The chain recombines TRBV7-9 with TRBJ1-2; the match to TRBD1 covers 9 bases. The CDR3 has 14 amino acids. Trimming cost V 5 bases and J 8 bases; bases outside gene matches: 9. Per germline, CDR1 SEHNR and CDR2 FQNEAQ (reference sequence). CDR3 DNA: TGTGCCAGCAGCGTAGGGGACAGGGTCAGCGGCTACACCTTC. Amino acid sequence: CASSVGDRVSGYTF.

This sequence joins TRBV28 and TRBJ1-3; the match to TRBD1 covers 10 bases. Germline-derived CDR1 and CDR2 are MDHEN and SYDVKM. The trim removed 11 bases at V and 9 bases at J, leaving 16 bases unmatched. The CDR3 sequence is 15 residues long. Written as DNA, the CDR3 is TGTGCCTCCGAGGGACAGGGGCCCCTTTCGGGCACCATATATTTT. This encodes CASEGQGPLSGTIYF.

The chain carries TRBV11-3 and TRBJ2-1; TRBD2 agrees at 12 bases. CDR3 size: 15 residues. From germline, CDR1 is SGHNT and CDR2 YENEEA. The V and J ends lost 6 bases and 6 bases, in that order; junction bases with no gene match: 6. The CDR3 bases are TGTGCCAGCAGACCCCTAGCGGGAGGGCCCAATGAGCAGTTCTTC. It is translated as CASRPLAGGPNEQFF.

CDR3 bases: TGTGCCAGCAGCTTGGGTACAGGGGAGAGGAGCTATGGCTACACCTTC. This sequence encodes CASSLGTGERSYGYTF. The genes are TRBV5-8 and TRBJ1-2, with 7 bases identical to TRBD1. Germline values: CDR1 SGHTS, CDR2 YDEGEE. The junction had 9 bases not matched to a gene; V was cut back by 0 bases and J by 4 bases. The CDR3 loop spans 16 amino acids. Full variable domain (outside the CDR3, taken from reference TRBV5-8 and TRBJ1-2): EAGVTQSPTHLIKTRGQQATLRCSPISGHTSVYWYQQALGLGLQFLLWYDEGEERNRGNFPPRFSGRQFPNYSSELNVNALELEDSALYLCASSLGTGERSYGYTFGSGTRLTVV.

The rearrangement joins TRBV10-3 to TRBJ2-7; no firm D call. The V gene lost 0 bases and the J gene lost 3 bases, with 6 bases spanning the gap. Per germline, CDR1 ENHRY and CDR2 SYGVKD. The CDR3 contains 13 residues. This chain's CDR3 is CAISESEVYEQYF. The DNA of the CDR3 is TGTGCCATCAGTGAGTCCGAGGTCTACGAGCAGTACTTC.

The chain uses TRBV28 and TRBJ1-2; 11 bases agree with TRBD1. The CDR3 spans 14 residues. J gave up 6 bases and V 6 bases, and 6 bases lay outside the gene matches. Per germline, CDR1 MDHEN and CDR2 SYDVKM. CDR3 coding DNA: TGTGCCAGCAGCTTGGGACAGGGGGGGAATGGCTACACCTTC. It yields the protein CASSLGQGGNGYTF.

V gene TRBV5-4 combines with J gene TRBJ2-3; possibly TRBD2 for D (6 bases). This CDR3 comprises 15 residues. The germline V gene encodes CDR1 SGHNT and CDR2 YYREEE (reference sequence). The V and J ends lost 0 bases and 4 bases respectively, with 12 bases between them. The CDR3 sequence: CASSLARGVADTQYF. The CDR3 nucleotides read TGTGCCAGCAGCTTGGCGCGGGGTGTGGCAGATACGCAGTATTTT.